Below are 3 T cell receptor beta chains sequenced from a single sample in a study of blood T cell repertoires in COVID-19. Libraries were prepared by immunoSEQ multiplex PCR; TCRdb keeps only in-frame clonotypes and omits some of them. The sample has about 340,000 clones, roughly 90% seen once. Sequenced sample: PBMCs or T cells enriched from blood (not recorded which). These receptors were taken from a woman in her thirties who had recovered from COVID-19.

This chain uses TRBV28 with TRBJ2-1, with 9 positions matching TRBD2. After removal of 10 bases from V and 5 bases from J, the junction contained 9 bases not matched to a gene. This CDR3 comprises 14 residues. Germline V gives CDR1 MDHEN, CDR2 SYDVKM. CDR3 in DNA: TGTGCCACACACCTGGGGACTAGCAACAATGAGCAGTTCTTC. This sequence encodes CATHLGTSNNEQFF.

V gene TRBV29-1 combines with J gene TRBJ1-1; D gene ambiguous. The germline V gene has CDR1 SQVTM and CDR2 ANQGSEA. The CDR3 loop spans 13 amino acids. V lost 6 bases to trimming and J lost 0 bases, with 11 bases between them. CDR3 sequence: CSVRPDMNTEAFF. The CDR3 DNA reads TGCAGCGTCCGCCCCGACATGAACACTGAAGCTTTCTTT. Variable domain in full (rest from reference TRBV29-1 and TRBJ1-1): SAVISQKPSRDICQRGTSLTIQCQVDSQVTMMFWYRQQPGQSLTLIATANQGSEATYESGFVIDKFPISRPNLTFSTLTVSNMSPEDSSIYLCSVRPDMNTEAFFGQGTRLTVV.

The CDR3 here is CASSFVPGQSSNSPLHF. CDR3 in DNA: TGCGCCAGCAGCTTCGTCCCGGGACAGTCTTCCAATTCACCCCTCCACTTT. V is TRBV5-1 and J is TRBJ1-6; the match to TRBD1 covers 7 bases. This CDR3 region has 17 residues. Germline values: CDR1 SGHRS, CDR2 YFSETQ. The V and J ends lost 2 bases and 7 bases, in that order; junction bases with no gene match: 12.